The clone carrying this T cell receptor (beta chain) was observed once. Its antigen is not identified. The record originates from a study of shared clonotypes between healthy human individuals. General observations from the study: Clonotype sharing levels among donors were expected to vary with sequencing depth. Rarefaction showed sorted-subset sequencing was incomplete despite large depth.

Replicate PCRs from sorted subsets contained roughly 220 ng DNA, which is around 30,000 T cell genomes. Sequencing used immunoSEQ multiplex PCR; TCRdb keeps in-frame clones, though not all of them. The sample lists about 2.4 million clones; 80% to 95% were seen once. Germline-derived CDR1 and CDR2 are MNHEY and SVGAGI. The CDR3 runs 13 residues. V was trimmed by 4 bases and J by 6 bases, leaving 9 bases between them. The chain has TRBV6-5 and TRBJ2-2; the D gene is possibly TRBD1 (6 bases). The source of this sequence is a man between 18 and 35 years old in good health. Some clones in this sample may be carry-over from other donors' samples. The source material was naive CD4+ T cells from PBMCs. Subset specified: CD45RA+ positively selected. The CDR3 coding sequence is TGTGCCAGCAGTTCCCAGGGGTCCGGGGAGCTGTTTTTT. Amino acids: CASSSQGSGELFF.